This record concerns one TCR beta chain sequence. TCRdb's table, derived via immunoSEQ multiplex PCR, lists solely in-frame clones and lacks some. The sample shows approximately 200,000 clones, 80% to 90% of them seen only once. The data stem from a study of blood T cell repertoires in COVID-19. Study details: The analysed material was cDNA or gDNA that came from T cells, B-cell-depleted T cells, or PBMCs.

Germline V CDR1 and CDR2: SGHKS, YYEKEE (reference sequence). This CDR3 is 14 amino acids long. Between the trimmed V and J ends, which lost 4 bases and 5 bases, there was a span of 12 bases. Grouping used clinical history reported by participants in a survey and questionnaire. The specimen was PBMCs or T cells enriched from blood (not recorded which). The sequence was collected from a woman aged 25 to 45 who had been exposed to COVID-19. The chain joins TRBV5-5 to TRBJ2-2; TRBD1 is a possible D gene (6 bases). The CDR3 loop reads CASSHREQTGELFF. CDR3 DNA sequence: TGTGCCAGCAGCCACAGGGAGCAGACCGGGGAGCTGTTTTTT. Complete variable domain (other parts from reference TRBV5-5 and TRBJ2-2): DAGVTQSPTHLIKTRGQQVTLRCSPISGHKSVSWYQQVLGQGPQFIFQYYEKEERGRGNFPDRFSARQFPNYSSELNVNALLLGDSALYLCASSHREQTGELFFGEGSRLTVL.